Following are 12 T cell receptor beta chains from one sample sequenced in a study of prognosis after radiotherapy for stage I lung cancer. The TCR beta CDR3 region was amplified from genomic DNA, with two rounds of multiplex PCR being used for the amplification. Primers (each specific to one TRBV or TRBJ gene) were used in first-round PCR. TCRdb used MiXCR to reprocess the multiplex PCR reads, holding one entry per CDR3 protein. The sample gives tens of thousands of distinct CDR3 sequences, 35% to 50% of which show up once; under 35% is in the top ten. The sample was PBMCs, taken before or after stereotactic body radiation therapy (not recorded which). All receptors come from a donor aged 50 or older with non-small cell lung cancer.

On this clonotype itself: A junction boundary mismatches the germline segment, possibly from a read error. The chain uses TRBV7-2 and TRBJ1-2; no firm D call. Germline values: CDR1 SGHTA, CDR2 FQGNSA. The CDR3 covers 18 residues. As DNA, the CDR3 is TGTGCCAGCAGCCTAGGAATCTCGACACAGACCCCTTTCTATGGCTGCACCTTC. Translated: CASSLGISTQTPFYGCTF.

The CDR3 DNA reads TGTGCCAGCAGCTTAAACTTCATGGGGCCAGATACGCAGTATTTT. Translation gives CASSLNFMGPDTQYF. The chain recombines TRBV7-6 with TRBJ2-3; D may be TRBD1 (5 bases). This CDR3 contains 15 residues. Trimming left V 2 bases short and J 4 bases short, with 13 bases between. Germline V gene lookup returns CDR1 SGHVS and CDR2 FNYEAQ.

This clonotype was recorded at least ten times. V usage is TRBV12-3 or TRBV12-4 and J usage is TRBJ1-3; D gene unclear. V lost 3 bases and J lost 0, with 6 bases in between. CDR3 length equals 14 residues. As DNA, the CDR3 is TGTGCCAGCAGTTTGGCCCACTCTGGAAACACCATATATTTT. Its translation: CASSLAHSGNTIYF.

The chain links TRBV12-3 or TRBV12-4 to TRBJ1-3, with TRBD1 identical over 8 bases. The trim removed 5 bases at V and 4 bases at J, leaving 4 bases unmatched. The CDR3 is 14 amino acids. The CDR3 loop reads CASSRQGLGNTIYF. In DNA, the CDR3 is TGTGCCAGCAGTCGACAGGGGCTAGGAAACACCATATATTTT.

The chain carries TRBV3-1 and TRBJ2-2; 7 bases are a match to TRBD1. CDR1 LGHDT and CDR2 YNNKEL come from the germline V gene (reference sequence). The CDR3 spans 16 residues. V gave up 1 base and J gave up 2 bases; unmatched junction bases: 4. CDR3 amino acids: CASSQGTGLNTGELFF. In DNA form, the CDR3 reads TGTGCCAGCAGCCAAGGGACAGGACTTAACACCGGGGAGCTGTTTTTT.

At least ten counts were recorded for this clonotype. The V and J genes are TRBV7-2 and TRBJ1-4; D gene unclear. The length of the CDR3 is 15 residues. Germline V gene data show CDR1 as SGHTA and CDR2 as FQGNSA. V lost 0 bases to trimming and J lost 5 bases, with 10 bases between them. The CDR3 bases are TGTGCCAGCAGCTTAGCGGCAGGAGAAAATGAAAAACTGTTTTTT. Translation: CASSLAAGENEKLFF.

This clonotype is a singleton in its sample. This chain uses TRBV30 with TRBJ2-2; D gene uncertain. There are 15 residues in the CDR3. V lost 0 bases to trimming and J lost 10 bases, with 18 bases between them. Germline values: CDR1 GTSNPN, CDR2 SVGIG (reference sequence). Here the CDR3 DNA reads TGTGCCTGGAGTGTCCCAGTGGCGATGTCCGTGGAGCTGTTTTTT. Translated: CAWSVPVAMSVELFF.

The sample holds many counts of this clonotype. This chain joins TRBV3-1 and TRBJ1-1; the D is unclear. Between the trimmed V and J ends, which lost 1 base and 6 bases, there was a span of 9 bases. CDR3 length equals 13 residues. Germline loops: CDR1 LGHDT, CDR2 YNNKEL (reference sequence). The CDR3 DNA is TGTGCCAGCAGCCAAGGTTACAGACCTGAAGCTTTCTTT. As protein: CASSQGYRPEAFF.

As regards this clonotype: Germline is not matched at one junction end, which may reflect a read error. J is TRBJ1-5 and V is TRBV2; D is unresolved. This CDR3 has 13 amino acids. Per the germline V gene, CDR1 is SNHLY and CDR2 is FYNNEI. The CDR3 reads CASGSTGNHPQHF. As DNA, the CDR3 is TGTGCCAGCGGGTCTACGGGCAATCATCCCCAGCATTTT.

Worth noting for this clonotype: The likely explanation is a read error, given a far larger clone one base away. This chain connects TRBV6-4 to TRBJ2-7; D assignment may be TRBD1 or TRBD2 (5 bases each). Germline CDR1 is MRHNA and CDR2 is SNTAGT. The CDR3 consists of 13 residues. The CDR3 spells CANSEASGTLLMF. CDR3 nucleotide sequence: TGTGCCAACAGTGAAGCTTCCGGGACCCTCTTAATGTTC.

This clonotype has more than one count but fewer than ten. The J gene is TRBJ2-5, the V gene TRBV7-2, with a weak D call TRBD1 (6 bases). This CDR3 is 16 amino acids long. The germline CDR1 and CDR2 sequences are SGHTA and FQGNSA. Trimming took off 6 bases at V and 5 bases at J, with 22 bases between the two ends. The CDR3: CASSYTHRVSLETQYF. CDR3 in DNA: TGTGCCAGCAGTTATACCCACAGGGTTAGTTTGGAGACCCAGTACTTC.

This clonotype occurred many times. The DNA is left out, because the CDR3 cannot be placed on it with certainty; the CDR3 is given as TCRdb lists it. CDR3 protein: CSAHSSSGTDTQYF. The chain links TRBV20-1 to TRBJ2-3. The CDR3 extends over 14 residues, inclusive of both ends. Germline loops: CDR1 DFQATT, CDR2 SNEGSKA (reference sequence).